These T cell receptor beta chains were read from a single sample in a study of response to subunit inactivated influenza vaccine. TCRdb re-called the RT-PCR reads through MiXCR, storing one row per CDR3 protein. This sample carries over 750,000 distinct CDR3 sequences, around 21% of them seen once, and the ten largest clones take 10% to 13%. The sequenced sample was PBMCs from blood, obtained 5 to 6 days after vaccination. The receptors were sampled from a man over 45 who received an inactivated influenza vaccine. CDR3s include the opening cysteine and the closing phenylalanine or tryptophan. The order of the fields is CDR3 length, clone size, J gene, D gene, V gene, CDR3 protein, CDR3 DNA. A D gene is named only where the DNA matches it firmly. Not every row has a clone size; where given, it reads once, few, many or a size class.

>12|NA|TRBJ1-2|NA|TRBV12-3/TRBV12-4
CASSAHGGGYTF
TGTGCCAGCAGCGCCCACGGGGGAGGCTACACCTTC
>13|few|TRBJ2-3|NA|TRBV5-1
CASSEDSTDTQYF
TGCGCCAGCAGCGAGGACTCCACAGATACGCAGTATTTT
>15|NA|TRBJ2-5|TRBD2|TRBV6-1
CASLRLAGGGETQYF
TGTGCCAGCCTGAGGCTAGCGGGAGGCGGGGAGACCCAGTACTTC
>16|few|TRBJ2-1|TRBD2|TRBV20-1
CSARDLALAWGNEQFF
TGCAGTGCTAGAGATTTAGCACTAGCGTGGGGCAATGAGCAGTTCTTC
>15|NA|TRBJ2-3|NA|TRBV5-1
CASSFSAGKTDTQYF
TGCGCCAGCAGCTTTTCGGCAGGGAAGACAGATACGCAGTATTTT
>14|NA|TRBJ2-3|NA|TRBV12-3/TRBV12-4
CASSLRQDGGTQYF
TGTGCCAGCAGTTTACGACAGGATGGGGGTACGCAGTATTTT
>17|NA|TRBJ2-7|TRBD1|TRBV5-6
CASSLETGSSFSGEQYF
TGTGCCAGCAGCTTGGAGACAGGGAGTTCCTTCTCGGGCGAGCAGTACTTC
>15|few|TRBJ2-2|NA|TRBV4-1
CASSQGEGYTGELFF
TGCGCCAGCAGCCAAGGAGAGGGATACACCGGGGAGCTGTTTTTT
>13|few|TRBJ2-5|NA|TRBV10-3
CAISLGGRETQYF
TGTGCCATCAGCCTCGGAGGGCGGGAGACCCAGTACTTC
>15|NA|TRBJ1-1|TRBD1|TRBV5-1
CASSLEVGGAAEAFF
TGCGCCAGCAGCTTGGAGGTAGGGGGCGCAGCTGAAGCTTTCTTT
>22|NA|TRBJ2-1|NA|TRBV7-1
CASSSPLPGPKSASLSYNEQFF
TGTGCCAGCAGCTCCCCTCTGCCGGGACCCAAGTCGGCTAGCCTGTCCTACAATGAGCAGTTCTTC
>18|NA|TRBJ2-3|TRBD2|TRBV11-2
CASSFGTSGSGRTDTQYF
TGTGCCAGCAGCTTTGGGACTAGCGGGAGCGGTCGCACAGATACGCAGTATTTT
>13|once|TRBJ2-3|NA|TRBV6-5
CASRLLEGDTQYF
TGTGCCAGCAGGTTACTAGAGGGGGATACGCAGTATTTT
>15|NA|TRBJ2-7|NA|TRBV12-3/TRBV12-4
CASSQGTWSSYEQYF
TGTGCCAGCAGCCAGGGCACCTGGTCCTCCTACGAGCAGTACTTC
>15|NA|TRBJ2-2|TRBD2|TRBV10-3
CAIRAGGDNTGELFF
TGTGCCATCAGGGCGGGGGGCGATAACACCGGGGAGCTGTTTTTT
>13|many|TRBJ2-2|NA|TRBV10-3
CAITSRSTGELFF
TGTGCCATCACCTCTAGGTCCACCGGGGAGCTGTTTTTT
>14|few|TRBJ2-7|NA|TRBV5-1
CASSLPGRYGEQYF
TGCGCCAGCAGCTTACCGGGACGGTATGGCGAGCAGTACTTC
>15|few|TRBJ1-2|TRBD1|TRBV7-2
CASSSQQGASYGYTF
TGTGCCAGCAGCTCACAACAGGGGGCGAGCTATGGCTACACCTTC
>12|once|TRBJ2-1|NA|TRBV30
CAYSGHLHEQFF
TGTGCCTACTCGGGACACCTGCATGAGCAGTTCTTC
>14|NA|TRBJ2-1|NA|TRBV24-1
CATSEGPSYNEQFF
TGTGCCACCAGTGAAGGGCCCTCCTACAATGAGCAGTTCTTC
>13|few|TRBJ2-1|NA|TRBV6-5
CASSYRQGNEQFF
TGTGCCAGCAGTTACCGCCAGGGCAATGAGCAGTTCTTC
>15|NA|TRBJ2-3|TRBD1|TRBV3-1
CASSRRSEGAGTQYF
TGTGCCAGCAGTCGGCGGTCCGAGGGGGCCGGTACGCAGTATTTT
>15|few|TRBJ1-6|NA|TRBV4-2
CASSQVMLNSSPLHF
TGTGCCAGCAGCCAAGTAATGCTAAACTCTTCACCCCTCCACTTT
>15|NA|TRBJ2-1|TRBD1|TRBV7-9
CASSSGTGDYNEQFF
TGTGCCAGCAGCTCCGGGACAGGTGACTACAATGAGCAGTTCTTC
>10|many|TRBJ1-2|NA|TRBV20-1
CSVHDYGYTF
TGCAGTGTCCATGACTATGGCTACACCTTC
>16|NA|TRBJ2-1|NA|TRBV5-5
CASSGGPLAPYNEQFF
TGTGCCAGCAGCGGAGGACCTCTGGCCCCCTACAATGAGCAGTTCTTC
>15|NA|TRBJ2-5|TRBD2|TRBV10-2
CASSVALAGVETQYF
TGCGCCAGCAGTGTTGCGCTAGCGGGAGTGGAGACCCAGTACTTC
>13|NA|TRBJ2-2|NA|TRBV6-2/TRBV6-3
CASSYYNTGELFF
TGTGCCAGCAGTTACTATAACACCGGGGAGCTGTTTTTT
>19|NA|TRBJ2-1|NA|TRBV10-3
CAISDLSEGRDSSYNEQFF
TGTGCCATCAGTGATTTGAGTGAGGGCCGGGATTCGAGCTACAATGAGCAGTTCTTC
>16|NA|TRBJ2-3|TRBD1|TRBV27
CASSFSPGGRTDTQYF
TGTGCCAGCAGTTTCTCGCCAGGGGGCCGCACAGATACGCAGTATTTT
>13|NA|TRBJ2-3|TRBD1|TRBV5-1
CASSSGQGGAQYF
TGCGCCAGCAGCTCGGGACAGGGGGGCGCGCAGTATTTT
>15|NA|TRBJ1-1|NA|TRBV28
CASSKHFNRDTEAFF
TGTGCCAGCAGTAAGCACTTTAACAGGGACACTGAAGCTTTCTTT
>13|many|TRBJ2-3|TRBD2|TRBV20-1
CSASGGDADTQYF
TGCAGTGCTAGTGGGGGGGACGCAGATACGCAGTATTTT
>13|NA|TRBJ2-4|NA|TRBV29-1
CSAGPNLKNIQYF
TGCAGCGCTGGGCCCAACCTCAAAAACATTCAGTACTTC
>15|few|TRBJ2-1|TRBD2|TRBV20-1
CSAPRGGSSYNEQFF
TGCAGTGCTCCGCGGGGGGGCAGCTCCTACAATGAGCAGTTCTTC
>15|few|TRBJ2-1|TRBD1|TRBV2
CASAFQGAPYNEQFF
TGTGCCAGCGCGTTTCAGGGGGCCCCCTACAATGAGCAGTTCTTC
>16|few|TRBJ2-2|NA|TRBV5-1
CASSLGRDTAAGELFF
TGCGCCAGCAGCTTGGGCCGGGACACAGCTGCCGGGGAGCTGTTTTTT
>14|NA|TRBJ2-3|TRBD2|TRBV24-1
CATSDYGGKSTQYF
TGTGCCACCAGTGATTACGGGGGGAAAAGTACGCAGTATTTT
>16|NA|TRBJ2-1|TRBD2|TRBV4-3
CASSQGAAGIYNEQFF
TGCGCCAGCAGCCAAGGAGCAGCGGGGATTTACAATGAGCAGTTCTTC
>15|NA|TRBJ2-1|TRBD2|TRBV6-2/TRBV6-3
CASSYPSGTFNEQFF
TGTGCCAGCAGTTACCCTAGCGGGACTTTCAATGAGCAGTTCTTC
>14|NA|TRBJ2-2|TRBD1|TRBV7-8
CASIRDRGTGELFF
TGTGCCAGCATCCGGGACAGGGGGACCGGGGAGCTGTTTTTT
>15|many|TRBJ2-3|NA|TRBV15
CATTLDRTSTDTQYF
TGTGCCACCACCCTAGACAGAACCAGCACAGATACGCAGTATTTT
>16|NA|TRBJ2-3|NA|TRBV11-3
CASSLGRWLGADTQYF
TGTGCCAGCAGCTTAGGTCGCTGGCTTGGAGCAGATACGCAGTATTTT
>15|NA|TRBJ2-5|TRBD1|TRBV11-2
CASSRTGGYRETQYF
TGTGCCAGCAGCCGGACAGGGGGTTATCGAGAGACCCAGTACTTC
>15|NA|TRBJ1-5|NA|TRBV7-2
CASSLSHADNQPQHF
TGTGCCAGCAGTTTATCGCACGCAGACAATCAGCCCCAGCATTTT